Each of the 20 T cell receptor beta chains below was sequenced from the same sample in a study of shared clonotypes between healthy human individuals. Repertoires were generated with immunoSEQ multiplex PCR, while TCRdb's copy carries only in-frame clones and drops some. The sample carries 90,000 to 120,000 clones, over 65% recorded once. The specimen sequenced was memory CD8+ T cells sorted from blood. The subset was: CD45RO+ cells pooled with CCR7-negative TemRA cells. Source of these receptors: a woman aged 25 to 45 in good health.

The rearrangement joins TRBV4-1 to TRBJ2-2; D is perhaps TRBD2 (5 bases). This CDR3 has 22 amino acids. Germline V gene sequence: CDR1 MGHRA, CDR2 YSYEKL. V lost 0 bases and J lost 1, with 27 bases in between. CDR3 amino acids: CASSQEYRSGSSSYRNTGELFF. Written as DNA, the CDR3 is TGCGCCAGCAGCCAAGAATACCGGAGCGGAAGTTCCTCGTACAGGAACACCGGGGAGCTGTTTTTT.

A few counts support this clone. The genes are TRBV28 and TRBJ2-5; D gene unclear. V lost 5 bases, J lost 5 bases, and 9 bases lay in between. The germline CDR1 and CDR2 sequences are MDHEN and SYDVKM. The CDR3 covers 12 residues. CDR3 in DNA: TGTGCCAGCAGTGCGGTCGGGGAGACCCAGTACTTC. Its translation: CASSAVGETQYF.

In its sample, this clone was seen a few times. The rearrangement joins TRBV21-1 to TRBJ2-7. TRBV21-1 is an annotated pseudogene. The CDR3 consists of 17 residues. The CDR3 reads CASSNRVQARGSYEQYF. The CDR3, as DNA: TGTGCCAGCAGCAACCGAGTCCAGGCGCGAGGCTCCTACGAGCAGTACTTC.

The chain links TRBV5-4 to TRBJ2-7, with 7 nucleotides matching TRBD2. Losses at the gene ends were 5 bases for V and 6 bases for J; bases not matched to a gene: 2. The CDR3 extends over 11 amino acids. CDR1 is SGHNT and CDR2 is YYREEE in the germline V gene (reference sequence). The CDR3 loop is CASSSSGEQYF. Written as DNA, the CDR3 is TGTGCCAGCAGTTCTAGCGGCGAGCAGTACTTC.

This clone was counted between two and nine times. This sequence joins TRBV7-9 and TRBJ2-5; 12 nucleotides match TRBD2. The CDR3 is 17 residues long. Germline values: CDR1 SEHNR, CDR2 FQNEAQ (reference sequence). The V segment lost 5 bases and the J segment 5 bases; nucleotides outside the gene matches: 12. DNA of the CDR3: TGTGCCAGCAGCGGCCGGACTAGCGGGACCTTCGTGGAGACCCAGTACTTC. Encoded protein: CASSGRTSGTFVETQYF.

J is TRBJ2-7 and V is TRBV19, with TRBD1 matching over 8 bases. The CDR3 sequence is 14 residues long. Germline lookup yields CDR1 LNHDA and CDR2 SQIVND (reference sequence). V was clipped by 8 bases and J by 5 bases; unmatched bases: 11. The CDR3 DNA follows: TGTGCCAGTGCCCTTTGGCAGGGGGCAAACGAGCAGTACTTC. Translating it yields CASALWQGANEQYF.

This clone is medium-sized (0.01 to 0.1%) by share. The sample carries other DNA sequences with the same CDR3. The chain combines TRBV7-8 with TRBJ1-2; D remains ambiguous. V lost 1 base and J lost 4, with 10 bases in between. This CDR3 spans 14 amino acids. CDR1 and CDR2 from the germline V gene are SGHVS and FQNEAQ. CDR3 residues: CASSLGSAGYGYTF. The DNA for the CDR3 is TGTGCCAGCAGCTTAGGTTCAGCCGGCTATGGCTACACCTTC.

This clone was observed at least ten times. This sequence joins TRBV18 and TRBJ1-1; D is undetermined. This CDR3 has 16 residues. CDR1 and CDR2 (germline): KGHSH, LQKENI. V gave up 3 bases and J gave up 5 bases, with 19 bases separating them. CDR3: CASSPRYPLVGTEAFF. DNA of the CDR3: TGTGCCAGCTCACCCCGATATCCCTTGGTCGGAACTGAAGCTTTCTTT.

V is TRBV11-2 and J is TRBJ1-1; D gene unclear. V dropped 5 bases and J dropped 11 bases, with 15 bases sitting between them. CDR1 SGHAT and CDR2 FQNNGV come from the germline V gene. This CDR3 spans 12 amino acids. The CDR3 region has the DNA TGTGCCAGCAGCCTCGGACCTATCTCGGCTTTCTTT. Encoded protein: CASSLGPISAFF.

The chain has TRBV6-5 and TRBJ1-2; no clear D. The CDR3 covers 12 residues. Trimming left V 7 bases short and J 4 bases short, with 10 bases between. Per germline, CDR1 MNHEY and CDR2 SVGAGI. In DNA, the CDR3 is TGTGCCAGCACAGTGGATGGCTATGGCTACACCTTC. Protein: CASTVDGYGYTF.

As concerns this clone: Distinct nucleotide sequences in the sample also encode this CDR3. V gene TRBV7-9 combines with J gene TRBJ2-7, with 7 bases identical to TRBD1. Germline V gene lookup returns CDR1 SEHNR and CDR2 FQNEAQ (reference sequence). Losses at the gene ends were 4 bases for V and 3 bases for J; bases not matched to a gene: 6. This CDR3 region has 14 residues. The CDR3 region is CASSSRDRDYEQYF. DNA of the CDR3: TGTGCCAGCAGCTCCCGGGACAGAGACTACGAGCAGTACTTC. Supplemented by reference TRBV7-9 and TRBJ2-7, the full variable domain reads DTGVSQNPRHKITKRGQNVTFRCDPISEHNRLYWYRQTLGQGPEFLTYFQNEAQLEKSRLLSDRFSAERPKGSFSTLEIQRTEQGDSAMYLCASSSRDRDYEQYFGPGTRLTVT.

This clone was observed many times. The V gene is TRBV7-8, the J gene TRBJ2-7, with a tentative D call TRBD1 (6 bases). CDR1 and CDR2 from the germline V gene are SGHVS and FQNEAQ. The CDR3 runs 14 residues. V lost 5 bases and J 2 bases, leaving 13 bases between the germline ends. The CDR3 loop is CASSPTGNAYEQYF. CDR3 DNA: TGTGCCAGCAGCCCTACAGGGAACGCCTACGAGCAGTACTTC.

Note on this clone: Given a much more abundant clone one base away, this may be a read error. This rearrangement joins TRBV7-8 to TRBJ1-1; D gene unclear. V lost 1 base, J lost 1 base, and 7 bases lay in between. The germline gives CDR1 SGHVS, CDR2 FQNEAQ. This CDR3 region has 14 residues. The CDR3 here is CASSLVEGNTEAFF. CDR3 in DNA: TGTGCCAGCAGCTTAGTTGAGGGGAACACTGAAGCTTTCTTT.

This clone occurred a few times. This chain uses TRBV7-6 with TRBJ2-1; D gene uncertain. V was pared by 5 bases and J by 4 bases, with 18 bases between. From germline, CDR1 is SGHVS and CDR2 FNYEAQ. There are 16 residues in the CDR3. Here the CDR3 reads CASSPSPGGEYNEQFF. CDR3 bases: TGTGCCAGCAGCCCTAGTCCGGGCGGAGAATACAATGAGCAGTTCTTC. The full variable domain, its missing parts supplied by reference TRBV7-6 and TRBJ2-1, is GAGVSQSPRYKVTKRGQDVALRCDPISGHVSLYWYRQALGQGPEFLTYFNYEAQQDKSGLPNDRFSAERPEGSISTLTIQRTEQRDSAMYRCASSPSPGGEYNEQFFGPGTRLTVL.

The chain employs TRBV27 and TRBJ2-7, with 13 bases matching TRBD2. The CDR3 totals 16 residues. Germline-derived CDR1 and CDR2 are MNHEY and SMNVEV (reference sequence). The ends lost 5 bases at V and 1 base at J; junction bases unmatched: 5. The CDR3 is CASSPQGLAGSYEQYF. The CDR3 DNA reads TGTGCCAGCAGTCCCCAGGGACTAGCGGGATCCTACGAGCAGTACTTC.

This clone was counted a few times. Other DNA sequences within the sample encode an identical CDR3. The gene calls are TRBV6-1 and TRBJ2-7, with D perhaps TRBD2 (6 bases). V lost 0 bases, J lost 0 bases, and 9 bases lay in between. Germline CDR1 and CDR2: MNHNS and SASEGT. CDR3 length: 15 amino acids. The CDR3 protein is CASSEAGDSSYEQYF. The CDR3 DNA sequence: TGTGCCAGCAGTGAAGCGGGGGACTCCTCCTACGAGCAGTACTTC.

The chain has TRBV28 and TRBJ1-2, with 7 bases fitting TRBD1. CDR3 length equals 13 residues. The junction had 2 bases not matched to a gene; V was cut back by 5 bases and J by 2 bases. CDR1 is MDHEN, CDR2 SYDVKM, per germline. In nucleotides, the CDR3 is TGTGCCAGCAGTGACAGGGCCAACTATGGCTACACCTTC. It translates to CASSDRANYGYTF.

The CDR3 region is CASSEHRDRGFGYTF. CDR3 nucleotides: TGTGCCAGCAGTGAACACCGGGACAGGGGGTTTGGCTACACCTTC. The chain is built from TRBV25-1 and TRBJ1-2; 11 bases map to TRBD1. The CDR3 contains 15 residues. The J segment lost 7 bases and the V segment lost 2 bases, leaving 6 bases of the junction unmatched. Germline V CDR1 and CDR2: MGHDK, SYGVNS.

This clone was detected only once. V usage is TRBV6-4 and J usage is TRBJ2-1, with TRBD2 matching 13 bases. J lost 8 bases, V lost 3 bases, and 7 bases had no gene match. The CDR3 loop spans 16 amino acids. In germline, CDR1 is MRHNA, CDR2 SNTAGT. The DNA for the CDR3 is TGTGCCAGCAGTGATGGGACTAGCGGGATGTTTTATGAGCAGTTCTTC. This translates into CASSDGTSGMFYEQFF.

With respect to this clone: This may arise from a read error, as a much more abundant clone is one base away. This chain links TRBV25-1 with TRBJ2-7; D unresolved. V was clipped by 3 bases and J by 3 bases, with 6 bases between them. Per germline, CDR1 MGHDK and CDR2 SYGVNS. There are 12 residues in the CDR3. CDR3: CASSDGFYEQYF. In DNA form, the CDR3 reads TGTGCCAGCAGTGACGGTTTCTACGAGCAGTACTTC.